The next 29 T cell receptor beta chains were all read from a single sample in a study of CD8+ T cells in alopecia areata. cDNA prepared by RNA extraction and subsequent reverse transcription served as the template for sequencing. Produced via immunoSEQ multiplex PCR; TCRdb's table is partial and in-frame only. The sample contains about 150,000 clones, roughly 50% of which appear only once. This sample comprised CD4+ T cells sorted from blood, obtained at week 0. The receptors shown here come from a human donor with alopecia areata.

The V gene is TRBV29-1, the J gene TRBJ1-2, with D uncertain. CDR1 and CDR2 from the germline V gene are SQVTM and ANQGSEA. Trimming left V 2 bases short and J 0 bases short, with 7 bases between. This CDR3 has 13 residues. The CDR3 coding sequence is TGCAGCGTTGAAATAGGGCCTAACTATGGCTACACCTTC. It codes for CSVEIGPNYGYTF.

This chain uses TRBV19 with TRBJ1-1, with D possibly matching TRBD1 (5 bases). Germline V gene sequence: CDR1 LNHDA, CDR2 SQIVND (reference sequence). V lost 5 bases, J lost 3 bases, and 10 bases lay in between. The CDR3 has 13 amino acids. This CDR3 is CASSFRDHTEAFF. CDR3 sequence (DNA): TGTGCCAGTAGTTTCAGGGATCACACTGAAGCTTTCTTT.

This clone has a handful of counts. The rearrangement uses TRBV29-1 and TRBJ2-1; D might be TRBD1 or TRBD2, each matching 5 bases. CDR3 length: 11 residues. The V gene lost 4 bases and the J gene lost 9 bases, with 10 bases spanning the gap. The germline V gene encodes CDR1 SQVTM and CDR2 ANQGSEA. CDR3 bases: TGCAGCGTTGGTTCAGGGACTGAGCAGTTCTTC. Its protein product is CSVGSGTEQFF.

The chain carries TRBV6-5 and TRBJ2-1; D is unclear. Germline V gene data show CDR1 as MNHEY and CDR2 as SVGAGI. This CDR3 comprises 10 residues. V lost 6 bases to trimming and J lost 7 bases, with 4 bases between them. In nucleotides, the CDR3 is TGTGCCAGCAGAACGAATGAGCAGTTCTTC. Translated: CASRTNEQFF.

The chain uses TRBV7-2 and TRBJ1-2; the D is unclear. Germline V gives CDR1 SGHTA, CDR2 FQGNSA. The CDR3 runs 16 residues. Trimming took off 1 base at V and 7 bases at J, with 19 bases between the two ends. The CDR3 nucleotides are TGTGCCAGCAGCTTAGTATTTTTGCCAGCCCAAGGTGGCTACACCTTC. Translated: CASSLVFLPAQGGYTF.

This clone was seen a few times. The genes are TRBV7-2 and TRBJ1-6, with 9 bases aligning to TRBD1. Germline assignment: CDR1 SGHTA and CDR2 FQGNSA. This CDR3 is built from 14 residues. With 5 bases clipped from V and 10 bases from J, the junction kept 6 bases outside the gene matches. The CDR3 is CASSRGTGISPLHF. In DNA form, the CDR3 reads TGTGCCAGCAGCAGGGGGACAGGGATATCACCCCTCCACTTT.

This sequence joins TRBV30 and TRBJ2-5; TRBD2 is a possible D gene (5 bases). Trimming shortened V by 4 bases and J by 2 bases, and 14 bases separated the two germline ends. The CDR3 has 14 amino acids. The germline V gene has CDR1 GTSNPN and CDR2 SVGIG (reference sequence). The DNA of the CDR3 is TGTGCCTGGACGTCGGGGAACACTCAAGAGACCCAGTACTTC. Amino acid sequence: CAWTSGNTQETQYF.

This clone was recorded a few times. The CDR3 sequence is CASSLDPNTGELFF. CDR3 in DNA: TGTGCCAGCAGCTTAGACCCGAACACCGGGGAGCTGTTTTTT. The chain has TRBV7-6 and TRBJ2-2; no clear D gene. Trimming shortened V by 1 base and J by 0 bases, and 3 bases separated the two germline ends. The V gene's germline CDR1 is SGHVS and CDR2 FNYEAQ. CDR3 length: 14 residues.

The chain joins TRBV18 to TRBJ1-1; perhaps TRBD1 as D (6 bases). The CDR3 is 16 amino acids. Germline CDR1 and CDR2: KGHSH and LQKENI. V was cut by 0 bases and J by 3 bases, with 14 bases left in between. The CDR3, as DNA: TGTGCCAGCTCACCACCAGGGGGAAAGGGGGACACTGAAGCTTTCTTT. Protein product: CASSPPGGKGDTEAFF. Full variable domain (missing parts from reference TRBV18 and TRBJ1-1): NAGVMQNPRHLVRRRGQEARLRCSPMKGHSHVYWYRQLPEEGLKFMVYLQKENIIDESGMPKERFSAEFPKEGPSILRIQQVVRGDSAAYFCASSPPGGKGDTEAFFGQGTRLTVV.

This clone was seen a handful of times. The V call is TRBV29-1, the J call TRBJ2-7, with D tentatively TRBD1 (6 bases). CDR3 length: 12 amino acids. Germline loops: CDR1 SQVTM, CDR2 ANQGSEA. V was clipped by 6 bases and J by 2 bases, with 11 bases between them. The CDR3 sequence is CSVTGGPYEQYF. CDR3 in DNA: TGCAGCGTGACAGGCGGACCCTACGAGCAGTACTTC.

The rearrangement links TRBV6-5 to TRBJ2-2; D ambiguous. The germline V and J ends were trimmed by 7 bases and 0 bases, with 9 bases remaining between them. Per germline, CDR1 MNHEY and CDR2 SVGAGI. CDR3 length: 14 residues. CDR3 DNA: TGTGCCAGCAAACGGTTAGCGAACACCGGGGAGCTGTTTTTT. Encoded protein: CASKRLANTGELFF.

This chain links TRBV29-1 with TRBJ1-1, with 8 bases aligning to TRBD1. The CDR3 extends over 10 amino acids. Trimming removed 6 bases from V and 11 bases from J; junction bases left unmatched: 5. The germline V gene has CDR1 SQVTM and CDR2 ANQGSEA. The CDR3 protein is CSVGTGWAFF. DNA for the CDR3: TGCAGCGTGGGGACAGGCTGGGCTTTCTTT. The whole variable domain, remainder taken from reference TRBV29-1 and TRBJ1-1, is SAVISQKPSRDICQRGTSLTIQCQVDSQVTMMFWYRQQPGQSLTLIATANQGSEATYESGFVIDKFPISRPNLTFSTLTVSNMSPEDSSIYLCSVGTGWAFFGQGTRLTVV.

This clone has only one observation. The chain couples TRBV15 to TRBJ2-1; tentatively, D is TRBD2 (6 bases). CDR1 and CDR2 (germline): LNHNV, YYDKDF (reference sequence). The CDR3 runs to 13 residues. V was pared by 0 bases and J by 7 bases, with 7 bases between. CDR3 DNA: TGTGCCACCAGCAGAGATGCGGGGAATGAGCAGTTCTTC. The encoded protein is CATSRDAGNEQFF.

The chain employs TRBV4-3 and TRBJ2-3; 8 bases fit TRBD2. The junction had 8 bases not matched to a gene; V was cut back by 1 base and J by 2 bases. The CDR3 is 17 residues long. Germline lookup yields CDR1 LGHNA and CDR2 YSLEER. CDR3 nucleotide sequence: TGCGCCAGCAGCCAAGCTCCAAGCGGGGGCCTCACAGATACGCAGTATTTT. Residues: CASSQAPSGGLTDTQYF.

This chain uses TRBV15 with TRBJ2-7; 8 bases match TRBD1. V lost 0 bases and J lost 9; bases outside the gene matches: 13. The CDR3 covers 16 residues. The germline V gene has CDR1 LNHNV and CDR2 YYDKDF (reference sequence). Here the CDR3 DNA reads TGTGCCACCAGCAGAGATCGGGACAGGCAGCTTGCCGGGCAGTACTTC. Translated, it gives CATSRDRDRQLAGQYF.

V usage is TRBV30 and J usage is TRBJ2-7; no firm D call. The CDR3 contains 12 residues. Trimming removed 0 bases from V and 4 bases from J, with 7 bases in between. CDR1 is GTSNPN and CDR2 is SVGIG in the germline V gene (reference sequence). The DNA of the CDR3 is TGTGCCTGGAGTGTGGGGAAGTACGAGCAGTACTTC. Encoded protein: CAWSVGKYEQYF.

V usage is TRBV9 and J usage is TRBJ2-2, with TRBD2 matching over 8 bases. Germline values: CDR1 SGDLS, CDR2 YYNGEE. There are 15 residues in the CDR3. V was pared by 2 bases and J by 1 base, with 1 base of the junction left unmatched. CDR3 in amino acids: CASSVSGGNTGELFF. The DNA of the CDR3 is TGTGCCAGCAGCGTCAGCGGGGGGAACACCGGGGAGCTGTTTTTT.

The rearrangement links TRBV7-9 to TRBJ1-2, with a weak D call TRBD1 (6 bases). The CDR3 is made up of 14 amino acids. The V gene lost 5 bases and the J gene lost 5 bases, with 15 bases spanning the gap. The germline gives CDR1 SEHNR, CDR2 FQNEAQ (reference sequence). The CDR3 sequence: CASSILQGLYGYTF. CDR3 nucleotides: TGTGCCAGCAGCATCCTACAGGGACTTTATGGCTACACCTTC.

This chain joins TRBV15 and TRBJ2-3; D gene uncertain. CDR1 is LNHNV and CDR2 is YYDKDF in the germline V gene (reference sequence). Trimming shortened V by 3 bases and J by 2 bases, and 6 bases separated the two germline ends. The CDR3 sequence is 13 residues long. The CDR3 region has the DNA TGTGCCACCAGCAGGGGGTCCACAGATACGCAGTATTTT. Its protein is CATSRGSTDTQYF.

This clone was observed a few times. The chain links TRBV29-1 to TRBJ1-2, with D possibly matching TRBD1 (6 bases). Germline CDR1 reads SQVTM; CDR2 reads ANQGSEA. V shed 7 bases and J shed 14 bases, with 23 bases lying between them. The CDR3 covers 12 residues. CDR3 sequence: CSGRGGTKWETF. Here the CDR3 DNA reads TGCAGCGGTAGAGGGGGTACTAAGTGGGAAACCTTC.

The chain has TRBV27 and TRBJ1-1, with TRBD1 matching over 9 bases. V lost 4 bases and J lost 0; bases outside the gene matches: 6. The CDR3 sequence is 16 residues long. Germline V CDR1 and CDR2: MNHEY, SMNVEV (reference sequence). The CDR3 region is CASSSLGTGLNTEAFF. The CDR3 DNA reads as TGTGCCAGCAGTTCCTTAGGGACAGGGTTGAACACTGAAGCTTTCTTT.

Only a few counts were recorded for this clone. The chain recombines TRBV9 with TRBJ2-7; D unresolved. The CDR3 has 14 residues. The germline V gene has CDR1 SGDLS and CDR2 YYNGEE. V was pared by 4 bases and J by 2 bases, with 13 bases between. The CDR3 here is CASSPRHSAYEQYF. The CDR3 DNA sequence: TGTGCCAGCAGCCCGCGACACTCGGCCTACGAGCAGTACTTC.

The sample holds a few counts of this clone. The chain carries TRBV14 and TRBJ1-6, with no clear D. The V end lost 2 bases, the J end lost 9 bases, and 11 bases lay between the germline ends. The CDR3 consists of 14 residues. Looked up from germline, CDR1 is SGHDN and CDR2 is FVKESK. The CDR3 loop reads CASSQSPRLSPLHF. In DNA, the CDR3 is TGTGCCAGCAGCCAATCCCCTAGGCTTTCACCCCTCCACTTT.

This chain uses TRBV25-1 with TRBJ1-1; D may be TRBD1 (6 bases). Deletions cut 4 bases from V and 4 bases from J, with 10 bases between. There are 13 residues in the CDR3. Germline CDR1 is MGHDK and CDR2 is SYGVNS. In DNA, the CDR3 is TGTGCCAGCAGTGCCACAGGGAGCACTGAAGCTTTCTTT. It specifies CASSATGSTEAFF. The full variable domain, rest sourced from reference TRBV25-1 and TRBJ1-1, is EADIYQTPRYLVIGTGKKITLECSQTMGHDKMYWYQQDPGMELHLIHYSYGVNSTEKGDLSSESTVSRIRTEHFPLTLESARPSHTSQYLCASSATGSTEAFFGQGTRLTVV.

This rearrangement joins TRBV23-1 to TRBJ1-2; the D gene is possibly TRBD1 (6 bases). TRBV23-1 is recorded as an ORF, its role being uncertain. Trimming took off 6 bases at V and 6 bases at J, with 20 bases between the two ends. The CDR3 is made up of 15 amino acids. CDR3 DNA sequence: TGCGCCAGCAGACAGGCCGGGGGGCAGGATGATGGCTACACCTTC. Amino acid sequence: CASRQAGGQDDGYTF.

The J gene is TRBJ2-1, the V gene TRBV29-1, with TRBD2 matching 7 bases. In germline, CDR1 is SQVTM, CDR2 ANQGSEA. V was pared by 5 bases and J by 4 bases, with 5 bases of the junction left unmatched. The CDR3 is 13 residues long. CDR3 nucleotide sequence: TGCAGCGTTCTCGGCGGGGGATACAATGAGCAGTTCTTC. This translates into CSVLGGGYNEQFF.

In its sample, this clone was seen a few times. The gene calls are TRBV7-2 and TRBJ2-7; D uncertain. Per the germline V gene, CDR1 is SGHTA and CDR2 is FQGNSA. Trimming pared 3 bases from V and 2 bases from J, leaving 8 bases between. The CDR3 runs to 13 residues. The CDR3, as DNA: TGTGCCAGCAGCTTTGGCAGACCCTACGAGCAGTACTTC. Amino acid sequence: CASSFGRPYEQYF.

CDR3 sequence (DNA): TGTGCCAGCAGCCCCGGGGGGATAAGCAATCAGCCCCAGCATTTT. It codes for CASSPGGISNQPQHF. The chain recombines TRBV7-2 with TRBJ1-5, with D maybe TRBD1 (5 bases). The germline gives CDR1 SGHTA, CDR2 FQGNSA. The CDR3 is 15 residues long. The germline V and J ends were trimmed by 5 bases and 1 base, with 12 bases remaining between them.

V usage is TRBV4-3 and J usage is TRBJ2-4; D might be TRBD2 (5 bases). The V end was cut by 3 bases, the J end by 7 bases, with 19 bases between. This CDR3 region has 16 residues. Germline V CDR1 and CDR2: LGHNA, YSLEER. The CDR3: CASSQGLLSTGNIQYF. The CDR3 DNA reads TGCGCCAGCAGCCAGGGCTTGCTTTCGACGGGGAACATTCAGTACTTC.